This paragraph reports one TCR beta chain. Method: immunoSEQ multiplex PCR; TCRdb's copy keeps in-frame clones and lacks some. This sample yields fewer than 250,000 clones, of which around 92% are seen a single time; 7.5% to 10% belongs to the top ten. This sample was included in a study of blood T cell repertoires in COVID-19. The CDR3 totals 18 residues. CDR1 is MDHEN and CDR2 is SYDVKM in the germline V gene. Trimming took 6 bases from V and 5 from J, leaving 25 bases between them. This sequence originates from a woman in her late teens or twenties who had recovered from COVID-19. The specimen sequenced was PBMCs or T cells enriched from blood (not recorded which). J is TRBJ1-4 and V is TRBV28; TRBD1 might be the D (6 bases). DNA for the CDR3: TGTGCCAGCAGCCCTCCTAGAACCCCGACAGGCCGAAATGAAAAACTGTTTTTT. Translated: CASSPPRTPTGRNEKLFF.